These T cell receptor beta chains were read from a single sample in a study of blood T cell repertoires in COVID-19. Data came from immunoSEQ multiplex PCR; TCRdb stores just in-frame clones and leaves some out. The sample shows some 250,000 clones, around 81% of them seen only once. Source material: peripheral blood. The receptors derive from a man between 25 and 39 years old who had recovered from COVID-19. Both conserved end residues are part of each CDR3.

>TRBV2|TRBJ1-3
CASSDPRGDYTIYF
>TRBV15|TRBJ1-2
CATSRDQVAGYYGYTF
>TRBV3-1/TRBV3-2|TRBJ2-5
CASSRSGSSETQYF
>TRBV29-1|TRBJ2-1
CSVGLRSYNEQFF
>TRBV6-5|TRBJ1-6
CASSSDYNSPLHF
>TRBV5-1|TRBJ1-6
CASSLLSIQGYNSPLHF
>TRBV19|TRBJ1-1
CASSAPGQGNTEAFF
>TRBV5-4|TRBJ2-1
CASSLGRGGSYNEQFF
>TRBV5-1|TRBJ2-2
CASSKQGGSGELFF
>TRBV5-6|TRBJ2-7
CASSQGTGSPEQYF
>TRBV5-5|TRBJ1-2
CASSWQYRVVNYGYTF
>TRBV29-1|TRBJ2-5
CSLRGSETQYF
>TRBV6-5|TRBJ1-2
CASSSLVYGYTF
>TRBV18|TRBJ1-2
CASSPYLEGVDGYTF
>TRBV3-1/TRBV3-2|TRBJ1-5
CASSQAINQPQHF
>TRBV5-5|TRBJ1-1
CASSLGWGETEAFF
>TRBV29-1|TRBJ2-5
CSVTEGAQYF
>TRBV5-4|TRBJ1-1
CASSLEGGVNTEAFF
>TRBV15|TRBJ2-2
CATSRVRTGGGNTGELFF
>TRBV5-1|TRBJ1-1
CASSLGGRGFTEAFF
>TRBV5-6|TRBJ2-1
CASSLQGAPYNEQFF
>TRBV7-9|TRBJ1-1
CACHLGGNTEAFF
>TRBV4-1|TRBJ1-2
CASSQDVDYGYTF
>TRBV9|TRBJ1-6
CASSGLGTGNSPLHF
>TRBV5-1|TRBJ1-2
CASSLDRGNYGYTF
>TRBV9|TRBJ2-3
CASSPLPDRVNTDTQYF
>TRBV19|TRBJ2-5
CASSTSDSGETQYF
>TRBV13|TRBJ2-5
CASSLLTRETQYF
>TRBV5-1|TRBJ2-5
CASSLPLLGGGQYF
>TRBV6-5|TRBJ1-4
CASRDSNWGEKLFF
>TRBV28|TRBJ1-5
CASSVPQWEPQHF